This TCR beta chain was observed in a study of T cell repertoires in cytomegalovirus infection. In regard to this clonotype: Antigen: not known.

TCRdb re-derived calls from the reads in MiXCR, one entry per CDR3 protein. Among some 680,000 distinct CDR3 sequences listed, approximately 40% were seen once. Study-level findings and limits: HLA-C-restricted CMV-specific TCR beta clonotypes prevailed in the ex vivo response.

Trimming at V came to 2 bases and at J to 6 bases, leaving 10 bases not matched to a gene. CDR3 length: 16 residues. The germline CDR1 and CDR2 sequences are MDHEN and SYDVKM. The chain links TRBV28 to TRBJ1-2; 9 positions agree with TRBD1. The source material was PBMCs. The sequence was obtained from a human donor in good health (CMV status not recorded). Some clones in this sample may be carry-over from other donors' samples. In nucleotides, the CDR3 is TGTGCCAGCAGTTTACCCACTCGGCGACAGGGGGATGGCTACACCTTC. Encoded protein: CASSLPTRRQGDGYTF.